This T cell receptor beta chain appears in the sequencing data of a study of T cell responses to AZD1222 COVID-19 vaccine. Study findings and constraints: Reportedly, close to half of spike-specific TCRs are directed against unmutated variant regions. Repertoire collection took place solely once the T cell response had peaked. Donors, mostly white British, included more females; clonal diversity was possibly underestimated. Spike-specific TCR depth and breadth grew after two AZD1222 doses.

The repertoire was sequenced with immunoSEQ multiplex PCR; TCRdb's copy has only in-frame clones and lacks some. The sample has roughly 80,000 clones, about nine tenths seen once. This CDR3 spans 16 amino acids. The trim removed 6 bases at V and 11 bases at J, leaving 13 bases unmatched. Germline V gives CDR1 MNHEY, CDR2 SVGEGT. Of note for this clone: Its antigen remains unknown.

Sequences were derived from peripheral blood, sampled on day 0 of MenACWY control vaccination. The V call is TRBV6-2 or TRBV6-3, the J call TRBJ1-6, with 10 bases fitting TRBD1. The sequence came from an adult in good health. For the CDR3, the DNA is TGTGCCAGCAGCCCTTCGGGGGGGACAGGGGTTGCACCCCTCCACTTT. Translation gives CASSPSGGTGVAPLHF.